Listed below are T cell receptor beta chains from one sample, sequenced in a study of Ad26.COV2.S vaccination and SARS-CoV-2 variants. Method: immunoSEQ multiplex PCR; TCRdb's copy keeps in-frame clones and lacks some. This table holds about 440,000 clones, 90% found once. Sequenced material: peripheral blood, taken in a trial of Ad26.COV2.S vaccine versus placebo. These receptors were collected from a person between 18 and 65 years old who received the Ad26.COV2.S COVID-19 vaccine or a placebo. Each CDR3 is given with its conserved first and last residue. A D gene is named only where the DNA matches it firmly. A clone size is listed for some rows: how often the clone was seen (once, few, many), or a class if it is expanded.

clone_size	d_call	v_call	j_call	cdr3_aa	cdr3_nt
.	.	TRBV9	TRBJ1-2	CASSEAHNAQYGYTF	TGTGCCAGCAGCGAAGCCCACAATGCCCAATATGGCTACACCTTC
.	TRBD1	TRBV13	TRBJ2-1	CASSFVTGGNEQFF	TGTGCCAGCAGCTTTGTCACAGGGGGCAATGAGCAGTTCTTC
once	TRBD2	TRBV2	TRBJ2-1	CASSVHRAGEPRSYNEQFF	TGTGCCAGCAGTGTCCATAGAGCGGGAGAACCCCGCTCCTACAATGAGCAGTTCTTC
.	TRBD2	TRBV7-3	TRBJ2-5	CASSLLAAGGPKTQYF	TGTGCCAGCAGCTTATTGGCAGCGGGAGGACCGAAGACCCAGTACTTC
.	TRBD1	TRBV10-1	TRBJ2-7	CASSGRGTGTYEQYF	TGCGCCAGCAGTGGCCGCGGGACAGGGACCTACGAGCAGTACTTC
.	.	TRBV21-1	TRBJ2-1	CASSCLVRNEQFF	TGTGCCAGCAGCTGTCTGGTTAGGAATGAGCAGTTCTTC
.	.	TRBV15	TRBJ2-7	CATSGDYEQYF	TGTGCCACCAGCGGAGACTACGAGCAGTACTTC
.	TRBD1	TRBV30	TRBJ1-4	CAWSGDRGNEKLFF	TGTGCCTGGAGTGGTGACAGGGGGAATGAAAAACTGTTTTTT
.	TRBD1	TRBV7-9	TRBJ1-6	CASSPGQDTFTLHF	TGTGCCAGCAGTCCTGGACAGGACACCTTCACCCTCCACTTT
.	.	TRBV6-5	TRBJ2-3	CASSYGTDTQYF	TGTGCCAGCAGTTACGGAACAGATACGCAGTATTTT
.	TRBD1	TRBV2	TRBJ2-1	CASKLMIRGLDNEQFF	TGTGCCAGCAAGCTCATGATCAGGGGGTTGGACAATGAGCAGTTCTTC
.	.	TRBV19	TRBJ1-1	CASSIALGLGRGNTEAFF	TGTGCCAGTAGTATAGCCCTCGGTTTAGGTCGGGGGAACACTGAAGCTTTCTTT
once	.	TRBV4-2	TRBJ1-3	CASSLQGQHSGNTIYF	TGTGCCAGCAGCCTTCAGGGGCAACACTCTGGAAACACCATATATTTT
.	.	TRBV14	TRBJ1-2	CASSQGQLYTF	TGTGCCAGCAGCCAAGGGCAGTTGTACACCTTC
once	.	TRBV12-5	TRBJ1-2	CAKEGYYGYTF	TGTGCTAAGGAGGGCTACTATGGCTACACCTTC
once	.	TRBV9	TRBJ1-3	CASSIRTDAINTIYF	TGTGCCAGCAGCATTAGGACAGACGCTATAAACACCATATATTTT
.	.	TRBV12-3/TRBV12-4	TRBJ2-7	CASSLSSREQYF	TGTGCCAGCAGTTTATCGTCAAGAGAGCAGTACTTC
.	.	TRBV5-6	TRBJ1-1	CASSLLGDLTEAFF	TGTGCCAGCAGCCTCCTAGGAGACCTCACTGAAGCTTTCTTT
once	.	TRBV21-1	TRBJ2-5	CASSHTGETQYF	TGTGCCAGCAGCCACACAGGGGAGACCCAGTACTTC
.	TRBD1	TRBV10-3	TRBJ1-5	CAISAAGGSVFGNQPQHF	TGTGCCATCAGTGCGGCAGGGGGCTCCGTTTTTGGCAATCAGCCCCAGCATTTT
.	TRBD1	TRBV12-3/TRBV12-4	TRBJ1-1	CASILTGKAFF	TGTGCCAGCATCCTGACAGGGAAAGCTTTCTTT
.	TRBD1	TRBV28	TRBJ2-1	CASSPWTGGNEQFF	TGTGCCAGCAGTCCTTGGACAGGGGGCAATGAGCAGTTCTTC
.	TRBD1	TRBV5-5	TRBJ2-5	CASSLLGQGGKETQYF	TGTGCCAGCAGCTTGCTAGGACAGGGAGGCAAGGAGACCCAGTACTTC
.	.	TRBV6-2/TRBV6-3	TRBJ1-2	CASSYIGEGRDGYTF	TGTGCCAGCAGTTACATCGGTGAGGGGAGGGATGGCTACACCTTC
once	.	TRBV7-3	TRBJ2-2	CASSDQDPGLATGELFF	TGTGCCAGCAGCGACCAGGATCCGGGGCTAGCGACCGGGGAGCTGTTTTTT
.	TRBD2	TRBV23-1	TRBJ2-3	CASGRDYYTDTQYF	TGCGCCAGCGGCCGGGACTACTACACAGATACGCAGTATTTT
.	.	TRBV28	TRBJ1-4	CATQGDNEKLFF	TGTGCCACCCAGGGCGATAATGAAAAACTGTTTTTT
.	TRBD1	TRBV7-2	TRBJ2-3	CASSLGQGADTQYF	TGTGCCAGCAGCCTCGGACAGGGGGCAGATACGCAGTATTTT
.	TRBD2	TRBV7-9	TRBJ2-2	CASRGGSFTGELFF	TGTGCCAGCAGGGGCGGGAGTTTTACCGGGGAGCTGTTTTTT
.	TRBD1	TRBV27	TRBJ1-5	CASGRGTAQNQPQHF	TGTGCCAGCGGACGAGGGACAGCCCAAAATCAGCCCCAGCATTTT
.	.	TRBV30	TRBJ1-4	CAWSAPANEKLFF	TGTGCCTGGAGTGCTCCGGCTAATGAAAAACTGTTTTTT
.	.	TRBV2	TRBJ1-1	CASKEERMMNTEAFF	TGTGCCAGCAAGGAGGAGAGGATGATGAACACTGAAGCTTTCTTT